This T cell receptor (beta chain) was identified during a study of cytomegalovirus exposure and HLA in healthy donors. Concerning this clone itself: Antigen unknown.

Using immunoSEQ multiplex PCR, the repertoire was profiled, and TCRdb retains in-frame clones only, with some absent. The table includes a few hundred thousand clones, 90% to 95% detected once. Findings and caveats of the study: First-cohort TCR clusters were later found to tend to co-occur in the roughly 110 validation repertoires.

V gave up 4 bases and J gave up 7 bases, with 14 bases separating them. Germline assignment: CDR1 SQVTM and CDR2 ANQGSEA. CDR3 length: 12 amino acids. Sequenced sample: PBMCs. The chain links TRBV29-1 to TRBJ2-7; D gene uncertain. The TCR originated in a woman aged 18-29 years in good health and CMV-seronegative. Here the CDR3 reads CSVVCMSGEQYF. Here the CDR3 DNA reads TGCAGCGTTGTATGCATGTCAGGTGAGCAGTACTTC.